This T cell receptor (beta chain) was found in a study of blood T cell repertoires in COVID-19 (dated by TCRdb to between 2020 and 2021). The study in broad terms: Samples covering the acute and convalescent phases of COVID-19 were provided by collaborators in the United States, Italy and Spain. The material from the prospective study consisted of cDNA or gDNA derived from T cells, B-cell-depleted T cells, or PBMCs. HLA class I and class II types, where available, came from metadata supplied by the sample provider rather than from assay-based typing. The samples were drawn from two sources: the first 160 participants of the ongoing ImmuneRACE study, and 1,254 subjects contributed by 6 global collaborators. A freely available public database, intended as a resource for researchers studying the immune response to SARS-CoV-2, is where the repertoires were released. A de-identified subject ID, COVID-19 status, age in years and sex were almost always included in the sample metadata. Deeply sampled blood TCRbeta repertoires from subjects exposed to, actively infected with, or recovered from COVID-19 were included in the dataset.

As to this clone: No antigen is known for it. No qualities accompany the bases; no much larger clone lies one base away.

Study-level results and caveats: How much clinical and demographic metadata was included differed by source and by participant, and the metadata was provided uncurated.

From a lookup of the germline V gene, CDR1 and CDR2 are SNHLY and FYNNEI. The CDR3 covers 13 residues, taking in both the cysteine and the phenylalanine. Left in the record is the CDR3 DNA by itself, 39 bases read in frame from the first base. The trim is 2 bases for V and 4 bases for J, with a gap of 6 bases between the germline ends. TCRbeta CDR3 regions were amplified from genomic DNA using the immunoSEQ Assay, a bias-controlled multiplex PCR. As for the authors' bioinformatics: The number of nucleated cells in each sample was estimated by amplification of reference gene primers within the assay. Sequence reads were collapsed and filtered to measure the absolute abundance of every unique TCRbeta CDR3 rearrangement. For each sample, productive Simpson clonality was calculated by taking the square root of Simpson's diversity index across productive rearrangements. TCRdb provides this immuneACCESS table in a form limited to in-frame rearrangements. Some clones are lacking; in checked studies, under half of them reflect an unresolved V gene, and why the rest are absent is not known. D and trimming were read from the DNA, whereas the V and J calls and clone size are those reported in that table. The sample table records about 180,000 clones; roughly four fifths of these occur just once. The ten largest clones take up 7.6% of the sample.

One collaborating source in Seattle enrolled patients while the patients were actively infected and followed the patients over time throughout the course of disease. Whole blood was collected in K2EDTA tubes by collaborating institutions according to the institutions' own protocols. For TCRbeta analysis, collaborators shipped samples in one of three forms: frozen whole blood, isolated PBMCs, or DNA extracted from either of those sample types. The sequenced sample consisted of peripheral blood. The chain joins TRBV2 to TRBJ1-3, with the D segment identity uncertain. The clonotype originates from a woman aged 70-85 years with COVID-19, enrolled during active disease. The CDR3 protein is CASSESSGNTIYF. The nucleotides are TGTGCCAGCAGTGAATCATCCGGAAACACCATATATTTT. The full variable domain, with segments outside the CDR3 supplied by the reference TRBV2 and TRBJ1-3 proteins, appears as EPEVTQTPSHQVTQMGQEVILRCVPISNHLYFYWYRQILGQKVEFLVSFYNNEISEKSEIFDDQFSVERPDGSNFTLKIRSTKLEDSAMYFCASSESSGNTIYFGEGSWLTVV.